The rows below give T cell receptor beta chains drawn from one sample of a study of cytomegalovirus exposure and HLA in healthy donors. Only in-frame clones appear in the TCRdb table, and some are missing; sequencing was by immunoSEQ multiplex PCR. The sample records about 140,000 clones, roughly 73% being singletons. Sequencing was performed on PBMCs. These receptors were taken from a female donor in good health and CMV-seronegative. Both conserved end residues are part of each CDR3. D genes are given only for firm matches. Rows may omit the clone size; those that give it use once, few, many or a size class.

len	d_gene	v_gene	abundance	j_gene	CDR3nt	CDR3aa
13	.	TRBV7-7	.	TRBJ2-3	TGTGCTAGCAGCTTAGCGGAGACAGATACGCAGTATTTT	CASSLAETDTQYF
16	.	TRBV9	once	TRBJ1-2	TGTGCCAGCAGCCATGGGGGGAAAAGGGCATCCCGTGGCTACACCTTC	CASSHGGKRASRGYTF
18	.	TRBV21-1	.	TRBJ1-2	TGTGCCAGCAGCAAAGTTCCCGTCCGAGACAGGGAGTGCTATGGCTACACCTTC	CASSKVPVRDRECYGYTF
14	.	TRBV18	.	TRBJ1-3	TGTGCCAGCCCGGACAGTTTGTCTGGAAACACCATATATTTT	CASPDSLSGNTIYF
14	TRBD2	TRBV7-9	.	TRBJ2-7	TGTTCCAGCAGCTCCCCGGGCGGGGGATACGAGCAGTACTTC	CSSSSPGGGYEQYF
15	.	TRBV7-2	.	TRBJ1-2	TGTGCCAGCAGACGAGGGGGGGGTCTTCTCTATGGCTACACCTTC	CASRRGGGLLYGYTF
15	TRBD2	TRBV6-5	.	TRBJ2-7	TGTGCCAGCAGTTACGGGACTAGCGGTAACTACGAGCAGTACTTC	CASSYGTSGNYEQYF
17	TRBD2	TRBV5-4	.	TRBJ2-1	TGTGCCAGCAGCTCGGGGGGACTAGCGGGAGCGGACAATGAGCAGTTCTTC	CASSSGGLAGADNEQFF
13	.	TRBV11-3	.	TRBJ2-6	TGTGCCAGCAGGGGACTTGGGGCCAACGTCCTGACTTTC	CASRGLGANVLTF
15	.	TRBV18	.	TRBJ2-5	TGTGCCAGCTCACCAAGAGGGGAGGAAGAAGAGACCCAGTACTTC	CASSPRGEEEETQYF
13	TRBD2	TRBV6-4	few	TRBJ2-1	TGTGCCAGCAGTGACGGGACTAGCAATGAGCAGTTCTTC	CASSDGTSNEQFF
16	.	TRBV5-6	.	TRBJ2-2	TGTGCCAGCAGCTGGGAACCCCGGGGGAACACCGGGGAGCTGTTTTTT	CASSWEPRGNTGELFF
14	.	TRBV6-5	once	TRBJ2-2	TGTGCCAGCAGTTACTCCTCGAACACCGGGGAGCTGTTTTTT	CASSYSSNTGELFF
13	.	TRBV18	.	TRBJ1-1	TGTGCCAGCTCACCCTCCGGGAACACTGAAGCTTTCTTT	CASSPSGNTEAFF
14	.	TRBV5-1	.	TRBJ2-3	TGCGCCAGCAGTTGGACAACCACTACAGATACGCAGTATTTT	CASSWTTTTDTQYF
14	.	TRBV19	few	TRBJ2-7	TGTGCCACGACCCCCGACAGGACCGCCTACGAGCAGTACTTC	CATTPDRTAYEQYF